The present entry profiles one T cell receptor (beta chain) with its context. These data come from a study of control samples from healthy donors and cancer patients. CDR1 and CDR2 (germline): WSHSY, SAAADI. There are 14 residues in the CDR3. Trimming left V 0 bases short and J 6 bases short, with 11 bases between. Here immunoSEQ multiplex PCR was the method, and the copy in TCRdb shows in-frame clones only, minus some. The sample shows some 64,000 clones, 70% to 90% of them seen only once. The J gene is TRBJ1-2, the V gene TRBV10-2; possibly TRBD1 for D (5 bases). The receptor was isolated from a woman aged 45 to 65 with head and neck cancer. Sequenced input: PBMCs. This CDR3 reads CASSESAGRDGYTF. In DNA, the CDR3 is TGCGCCAGCAGTGAGTCTGCAGGGAGGGATGGCTACACCTTC.